This section outlines one T cell receptor (beta chain) sequence together with its context. Its antigen is not identified. Trimming removed 4 bases from V and 7 bases from J, with 13 bases in between. This CDR3 is built from 14 residues. CDR1 and CDR2 from the germline V gene are SGHAT and FQNNGV. The data derive from a study of CD4 T cells in relation to SARS-CoV-2 and coronaviruses. Study-wide findings and caveats: Monoreactive clones expanded significantly more to SARS-CoV-2 than crossreactive clones did.

The repertoire was sequenced with immunoSEQ multiplex PCR; TCRdb's copy has only in-frame clones and lacks some. This sample has 15,000 to 25,000 clones; more than 60% occur once, and the top ten carry around 23%. Unexposed donor CD4+ T cells date from about 2011-2018, before the COVID-19 pandemic. Isolation of CD4+ T cells took place after about 10 days in culture. Unexposed-donor CD4+ T cells were probed with SARS-CoV-2 S/N and four cold-coronavirus spikes, cells permitting. This TCR was sampled from a human donor in good health. The sequenced material came from CD4+ T cells from PBMCs, cultured in vitro. The chain couples TRBV11-2 to TRBJ2-2, with a possible D match to TRBD2 (5 bases). CDR3 protein: CASSSWIEGGELFF. CDR3 coding DNA: TGTGCCAGCAGCTCGTGGATCGAGGGCGGGGAGCTGTTTTTT.